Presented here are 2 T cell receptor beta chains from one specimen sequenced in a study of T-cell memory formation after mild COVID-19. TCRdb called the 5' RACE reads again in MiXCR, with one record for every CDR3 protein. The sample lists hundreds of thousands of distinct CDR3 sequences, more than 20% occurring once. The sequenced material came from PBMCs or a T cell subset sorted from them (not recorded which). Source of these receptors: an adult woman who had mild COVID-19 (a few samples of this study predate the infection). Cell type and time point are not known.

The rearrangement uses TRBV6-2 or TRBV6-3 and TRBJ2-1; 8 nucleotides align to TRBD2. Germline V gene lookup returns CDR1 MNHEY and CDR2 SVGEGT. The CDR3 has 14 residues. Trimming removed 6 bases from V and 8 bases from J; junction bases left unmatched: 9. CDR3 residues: CASRRSGIGYEQFF. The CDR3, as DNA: TGTGCCAGCAGGCGTAGCGGGATTGGGTATGAGCAGTTCTTC.

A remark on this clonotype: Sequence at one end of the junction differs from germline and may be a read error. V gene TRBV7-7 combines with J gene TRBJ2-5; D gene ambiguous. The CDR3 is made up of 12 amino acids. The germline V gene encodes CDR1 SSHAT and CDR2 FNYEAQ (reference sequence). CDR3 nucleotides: TGTGCTAGCAGCAATGGACGGGAGACCCAGTACTTC. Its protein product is CASSNGRETQYF.